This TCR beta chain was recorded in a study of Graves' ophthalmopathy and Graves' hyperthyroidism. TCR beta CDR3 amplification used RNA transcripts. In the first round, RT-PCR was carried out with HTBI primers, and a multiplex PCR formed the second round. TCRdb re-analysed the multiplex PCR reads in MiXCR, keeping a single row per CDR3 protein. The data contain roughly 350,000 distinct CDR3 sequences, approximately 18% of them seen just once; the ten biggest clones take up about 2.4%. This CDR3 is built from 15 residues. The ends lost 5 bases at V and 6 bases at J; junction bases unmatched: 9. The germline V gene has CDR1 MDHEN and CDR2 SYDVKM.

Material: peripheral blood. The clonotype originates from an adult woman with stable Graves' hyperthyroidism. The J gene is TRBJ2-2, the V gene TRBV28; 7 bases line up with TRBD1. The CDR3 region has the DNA TGTGCCAGCAGTCAGACAGGGTCGAGGGCCGGGGAGCTGTTTTTT. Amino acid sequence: CASSQTGSRAGELFF. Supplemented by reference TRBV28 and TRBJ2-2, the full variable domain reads DVKVTQSSRYLVKRTGEKVFLECVQDMDHENMFWYRQDPGLGLRLIYFSYDVKMKEKGDIPEGYSVSREKKERFSLILESASTNQTSMYLCASSQTGSRAGELFFGEGSRLTVL.